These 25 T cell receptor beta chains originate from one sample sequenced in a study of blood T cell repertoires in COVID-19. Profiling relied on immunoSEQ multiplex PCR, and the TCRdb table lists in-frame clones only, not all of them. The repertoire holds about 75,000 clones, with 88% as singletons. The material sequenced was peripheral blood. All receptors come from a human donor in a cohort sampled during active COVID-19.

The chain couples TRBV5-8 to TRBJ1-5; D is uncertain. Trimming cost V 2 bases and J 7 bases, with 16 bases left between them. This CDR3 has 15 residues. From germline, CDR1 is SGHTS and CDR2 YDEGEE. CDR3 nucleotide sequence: TGTGCCAGCAGCTTAGGGTCCGGGGTAGGGCAGCCCCAGCATTTT. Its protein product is CASSLGSGVGQPQHF. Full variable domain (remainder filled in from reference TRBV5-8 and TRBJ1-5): EAGVTQSPTHLIKTRGQQATLRCSPISGHTSVYWYQQALGLGLQFLLWYDEGEERNRGNFPPRFSGRQFPNYSSELNVNALELEDSALYLCASSLGSGVGQPQHFGDGTRLSIL.

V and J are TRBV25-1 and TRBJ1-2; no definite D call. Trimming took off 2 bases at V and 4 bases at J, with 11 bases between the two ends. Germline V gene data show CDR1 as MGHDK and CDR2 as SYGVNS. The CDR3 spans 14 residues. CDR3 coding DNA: TGTGCCAGCAGTGAAGATGCAGGATCCTATGGCTACACCTTC. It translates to CASSEDAGSYGYTF.

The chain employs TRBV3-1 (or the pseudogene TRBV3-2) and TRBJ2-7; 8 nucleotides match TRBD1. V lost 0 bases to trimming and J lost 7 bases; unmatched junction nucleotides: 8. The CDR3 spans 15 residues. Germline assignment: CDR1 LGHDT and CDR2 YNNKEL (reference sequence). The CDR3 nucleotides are TGTGCCAGCAGCCAAGATCGACAGGGGTTCGGAGAGCAGTACTTC. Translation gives CASSQDRQGFGEQYF.

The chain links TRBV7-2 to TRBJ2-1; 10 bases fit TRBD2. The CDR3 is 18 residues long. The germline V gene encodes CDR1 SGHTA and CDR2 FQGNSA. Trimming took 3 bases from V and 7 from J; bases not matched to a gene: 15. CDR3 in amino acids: CASSFPPGLAVSGNEQFF. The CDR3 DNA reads TGTGCCAGCAGCTTCCCCCCTGGACTAGCGGTCTCGGGTAATGAGCAGTTCTTC.

CDR3 loop: CASIPRTLNTEAFF. In DNA form, the CDR3 reads TGTGCCAGCATCCCCCGAACACTGAACACTGAAGCTTTCTTT. The rearrangement joins TRBV6-2 or TRBV6-3 to TRBJ1-1, with D hard to call. This CDR3 comprises 14 residues. The germline V gene encodes CDR1 MNHEY and CDR2 SVGEGT. V lost 7 bases and J 0 bases, leaving 12 bases between the germline ends.

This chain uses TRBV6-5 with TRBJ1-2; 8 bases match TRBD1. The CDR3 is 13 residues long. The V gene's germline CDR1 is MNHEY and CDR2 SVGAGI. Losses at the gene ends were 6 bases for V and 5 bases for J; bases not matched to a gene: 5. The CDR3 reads CASRQGGIYGYTF. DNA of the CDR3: TGTGCCAGCAGACAGGGGGGTATTTATGGCTACACCTTC.

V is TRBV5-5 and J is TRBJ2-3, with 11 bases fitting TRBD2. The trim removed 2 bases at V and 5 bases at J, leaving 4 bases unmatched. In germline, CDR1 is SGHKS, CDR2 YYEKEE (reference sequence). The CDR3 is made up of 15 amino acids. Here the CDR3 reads CASSFDLAGGDTQYF. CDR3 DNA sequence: TGTGCCAGCAGCTTTGATCTAGCGGGGGGAGATACGCAGTATTTT.

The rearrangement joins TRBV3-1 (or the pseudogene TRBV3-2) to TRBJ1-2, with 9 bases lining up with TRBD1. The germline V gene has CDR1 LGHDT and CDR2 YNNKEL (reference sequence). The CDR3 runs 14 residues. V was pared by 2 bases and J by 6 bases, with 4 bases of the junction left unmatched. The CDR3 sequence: CASSQLQGADGYTF. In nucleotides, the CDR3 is TGTGCCAGCAGCCAATTACAGGGGGCCGATGGCTACACCTTC.

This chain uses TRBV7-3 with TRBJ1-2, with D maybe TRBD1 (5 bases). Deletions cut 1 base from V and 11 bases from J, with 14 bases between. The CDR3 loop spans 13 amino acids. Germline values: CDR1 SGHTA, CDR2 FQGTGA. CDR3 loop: CASSLNGGREYTF. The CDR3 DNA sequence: TGTGCCAGCAGCTTAAACGGGGGTAGGGAGTACACCTTC.

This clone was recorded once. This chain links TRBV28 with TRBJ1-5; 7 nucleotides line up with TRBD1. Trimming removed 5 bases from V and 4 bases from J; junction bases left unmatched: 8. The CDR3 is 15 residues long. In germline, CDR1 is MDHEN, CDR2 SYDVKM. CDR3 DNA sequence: TGTGCCAGCAGTCCGTGGACAGGATTGAATCAGCCCCAGCATTTT. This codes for CASSPWTGLNQPQHF.

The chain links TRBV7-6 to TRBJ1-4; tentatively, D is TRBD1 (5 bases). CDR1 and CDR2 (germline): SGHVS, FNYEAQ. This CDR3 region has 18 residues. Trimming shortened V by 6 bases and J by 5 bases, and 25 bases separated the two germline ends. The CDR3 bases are TGTGCCAGCAGGAAGACCGGCGGGGCCGCTTGGGGCAATGAAAAACTGTTTTTT. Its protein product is CASRKTGGAAWGNEKLFF.

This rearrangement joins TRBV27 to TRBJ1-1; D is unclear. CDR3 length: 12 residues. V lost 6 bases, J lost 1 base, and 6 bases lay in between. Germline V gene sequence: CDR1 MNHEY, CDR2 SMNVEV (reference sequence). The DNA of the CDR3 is TGTGCCAGCAGGACGGGGAACACTGAAGCTTTCTTT. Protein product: CASRTGNTEAFF.

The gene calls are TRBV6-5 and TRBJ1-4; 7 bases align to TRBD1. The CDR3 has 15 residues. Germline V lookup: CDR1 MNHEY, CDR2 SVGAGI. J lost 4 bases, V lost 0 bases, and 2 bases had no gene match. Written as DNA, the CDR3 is TGTGCCAGCAGTTACTCGACAGGGAGTAATGAAAAACTGTTTTTT. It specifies CASSYSTGSNEKLFF.

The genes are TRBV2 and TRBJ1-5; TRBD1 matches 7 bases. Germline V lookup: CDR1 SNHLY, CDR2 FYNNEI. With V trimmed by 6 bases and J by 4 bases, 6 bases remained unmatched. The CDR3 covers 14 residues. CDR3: CASRGDSQNQPQHF. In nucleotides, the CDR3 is TGTGCCAGCAGGGGGGACAGCCAAAATCAGCCCCAGCATTTT.

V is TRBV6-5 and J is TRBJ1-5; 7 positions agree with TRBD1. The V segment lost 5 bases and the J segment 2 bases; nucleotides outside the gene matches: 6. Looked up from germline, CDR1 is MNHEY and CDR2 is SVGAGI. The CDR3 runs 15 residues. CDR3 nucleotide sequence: TGTGCCAGCAGTCAACAGGGGCCAGGCAATCAGCCCCAGCATTTT. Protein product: CASSQQGPGNQPQHF.

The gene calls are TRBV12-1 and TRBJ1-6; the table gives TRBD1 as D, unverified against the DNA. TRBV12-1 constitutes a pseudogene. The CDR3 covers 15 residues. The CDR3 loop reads CASSFGTGHNSPLHF. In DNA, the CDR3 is TGTGCCAGCAGCTTTGGGACAGGTCATAATTCACCCCTCCACTTT.

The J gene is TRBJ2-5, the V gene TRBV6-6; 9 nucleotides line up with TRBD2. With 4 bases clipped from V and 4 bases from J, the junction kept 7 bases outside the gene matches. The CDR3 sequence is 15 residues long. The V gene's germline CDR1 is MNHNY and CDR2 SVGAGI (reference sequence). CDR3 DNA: TGTGCCAGCAGTTCCCATAGCGGGAGTGTAGAGACCCAGTACTTC. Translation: CASSSHSGSVETQYF.

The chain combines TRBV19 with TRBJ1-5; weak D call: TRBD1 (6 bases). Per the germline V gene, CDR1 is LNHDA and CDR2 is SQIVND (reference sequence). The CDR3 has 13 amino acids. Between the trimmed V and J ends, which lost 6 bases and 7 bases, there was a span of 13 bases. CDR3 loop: CASSTTGIQPQHF. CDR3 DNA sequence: TGTGCCAGTAGCACCACAGGGATCCAGCCCCAGCATTTT.

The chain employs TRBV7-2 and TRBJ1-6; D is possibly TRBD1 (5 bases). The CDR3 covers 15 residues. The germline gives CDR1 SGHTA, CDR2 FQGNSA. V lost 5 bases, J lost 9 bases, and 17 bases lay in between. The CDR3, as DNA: TGTGCCAGCAGCCCAGGAGGGGAGTTTAGTTCACCCCTCCACTTT. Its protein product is CASSPGGEFSSPLHF.

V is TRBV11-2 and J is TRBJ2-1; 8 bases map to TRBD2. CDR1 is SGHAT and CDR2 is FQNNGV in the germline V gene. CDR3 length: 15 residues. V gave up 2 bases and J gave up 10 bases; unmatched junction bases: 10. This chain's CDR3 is CASSLSTGGYGEQFF. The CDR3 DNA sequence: TGTGCCAGCAGCTTAAGCACGGGAGGGTACGGGGAGCAGTTCTTC.

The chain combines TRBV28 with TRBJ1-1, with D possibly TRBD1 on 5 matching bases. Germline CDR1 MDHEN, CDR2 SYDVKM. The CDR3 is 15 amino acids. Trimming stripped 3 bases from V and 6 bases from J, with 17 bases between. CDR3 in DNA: TGTGCCAGCAGTTTTGGGGCAGGGATTTTCTCTGAAGCTTTCTTT. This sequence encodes CASSFGAGIFSEAFF.

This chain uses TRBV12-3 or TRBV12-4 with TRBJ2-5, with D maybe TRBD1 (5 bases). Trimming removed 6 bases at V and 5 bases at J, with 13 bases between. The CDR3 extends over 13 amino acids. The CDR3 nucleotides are TGTGCCAGCAGCCTGACAGTCTATGAGACCCAGTACTTC. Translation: CASSLTVYETQYF.

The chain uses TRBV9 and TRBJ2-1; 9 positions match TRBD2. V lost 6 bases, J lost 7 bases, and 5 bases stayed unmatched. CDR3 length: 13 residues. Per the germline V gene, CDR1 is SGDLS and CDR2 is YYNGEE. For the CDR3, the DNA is TGTGCCAGCACTAGCGGGGTTTCAAATGAGCAGTTCTTC. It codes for CASTSGVSNEQFF.

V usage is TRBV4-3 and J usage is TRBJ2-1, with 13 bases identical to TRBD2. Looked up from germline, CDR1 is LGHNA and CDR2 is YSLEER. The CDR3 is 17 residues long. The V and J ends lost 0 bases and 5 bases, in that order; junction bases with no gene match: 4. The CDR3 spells CASSQDWGTSGDNEQFF. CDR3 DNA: TGCGCCAGCAGCCAAGATTGGGGGACTAGCGGGGACAATGAGCAGTTCTTC.

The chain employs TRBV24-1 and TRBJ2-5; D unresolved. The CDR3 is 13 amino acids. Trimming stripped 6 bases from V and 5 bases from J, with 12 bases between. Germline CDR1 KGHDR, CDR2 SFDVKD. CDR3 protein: CATSSGAQETQYF. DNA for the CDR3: TGTGCCACCAGTTCTGGTGCACAGGAGACCCAGTACTTC.